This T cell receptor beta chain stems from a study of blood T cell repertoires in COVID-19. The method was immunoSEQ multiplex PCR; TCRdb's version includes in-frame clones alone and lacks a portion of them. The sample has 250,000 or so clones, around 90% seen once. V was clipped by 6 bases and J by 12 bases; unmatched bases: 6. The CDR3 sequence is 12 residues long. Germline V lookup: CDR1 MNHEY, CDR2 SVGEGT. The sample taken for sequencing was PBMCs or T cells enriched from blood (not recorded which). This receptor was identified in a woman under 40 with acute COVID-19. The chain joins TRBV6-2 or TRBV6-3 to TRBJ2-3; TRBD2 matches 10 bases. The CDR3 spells CASSTALAGQYF. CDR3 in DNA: TGTGCCAGCAGCACTGCACTAGCGGGACAGTATTTT.